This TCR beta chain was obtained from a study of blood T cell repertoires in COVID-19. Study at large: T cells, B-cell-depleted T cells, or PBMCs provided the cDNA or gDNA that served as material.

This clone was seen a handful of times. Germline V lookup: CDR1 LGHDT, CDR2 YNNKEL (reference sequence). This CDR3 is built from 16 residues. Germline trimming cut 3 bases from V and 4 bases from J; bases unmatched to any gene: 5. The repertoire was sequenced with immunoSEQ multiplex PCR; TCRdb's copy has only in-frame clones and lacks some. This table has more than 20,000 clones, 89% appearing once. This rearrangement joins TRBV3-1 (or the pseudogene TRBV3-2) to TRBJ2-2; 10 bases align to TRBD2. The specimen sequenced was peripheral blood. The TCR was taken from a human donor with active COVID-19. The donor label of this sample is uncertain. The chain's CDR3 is CASSHILAGSTGELFF. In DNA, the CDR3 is TGTGCCAGCAGCCATATACTAGCGGGAAGCACCGGGGAGCTGTTTTTT.